This TCR beta chain was obtained from a study of beta chain features in type 1 diabetes. Study-level information: Patients were similar to healthy donors in age and gender (as well as in cell yields). Examination spanned fewer than 140,000,000 sorted cells from all samples. Findings and caveats of the study: No resolution was reached here on whether HLA type influences TCRB rearrangement. Patients with type 1 diabetes showed fewer VDJ junction insertions and more deletions.

The study reverse transcribed the entire isolated RNA, so it sequenced expressed TCRB transcripts. TCRdb's copy holds only in-frame clones and misses some; the assay was immunoSEQ multiplex PCR. The repertoire holds about 620,000 clones, with about 14% as singletons. This clone was recorded a few times. The antigen remains undetermined. The sample taken for sequencing was naive CD4+ T cells from blood. The TCR originated in a man between 18 and 35 years old in good health.

CDR3 bases: TGTGCCAGTAGTATCTACAGGGTCAACACTGAAGCTTTCTTT. Translation: CASSIYRVNTEAFF. The genes are TRBV19 and TRBJ1-1; D is perhaps TRBD1 (6 bases). V lost 3 bases and J lost 2, with 10 bases in between. The CDR3 loop spans 14 amino acids. Germline V lookup: CDR1 LNHDA, CDR2 SQIVND (reference sequence).